This T cell receptor beta chain was profiled in a study of read filtering for tumor transcriptome and immune sequencing. Study context: After DNase treatment, RNA was made into whole-transcriptome libraries.

V was clipped by 6 bases and J by 4 bases; unmatched bases: 9. This CDR3 region has 14 residues. The germline CDR1 and CDR2 sequences are SQVTM and ANQGSEA. This clonotype was seen at least ten times. The library was built from roughly 400 ng RNA with molecular barcoded adaptors for alpha/delta and beta/gamma chains. One entry per CDR3 protein, called by TCRdb with MiXCR from the reads. The data contain approximately 45,000 distinct CDR3 sequences, about 20% of them singletons. Sequencing was carried out using a population of CD138-negative cells sorted from bone marrow. This chain links TRBV29-1 with TRBJ1-3; 7 bases are a match to TRBD1. The source is a donor over 35 with multiple myeloma. The CDR3 DNA is TGCAGCGTCGACTTAACAGGGGTCGGAAACACCATATATTTT. As protein: CSVDLTGVGNTIYF. The variable domain in full, with the rest retrieved from reference TRBV29-1 and TRBJ1-3, is SAVISQKPSRDICQRGTSLTIQCQVDSQVTMMFWYRQQPGQSLTLIATANQGSEATYESGFVIDKFPISRPNLTFSTLTVSNMSPEDSSIYLCSVDLTGVGNTIYFGEGSWLTVV.